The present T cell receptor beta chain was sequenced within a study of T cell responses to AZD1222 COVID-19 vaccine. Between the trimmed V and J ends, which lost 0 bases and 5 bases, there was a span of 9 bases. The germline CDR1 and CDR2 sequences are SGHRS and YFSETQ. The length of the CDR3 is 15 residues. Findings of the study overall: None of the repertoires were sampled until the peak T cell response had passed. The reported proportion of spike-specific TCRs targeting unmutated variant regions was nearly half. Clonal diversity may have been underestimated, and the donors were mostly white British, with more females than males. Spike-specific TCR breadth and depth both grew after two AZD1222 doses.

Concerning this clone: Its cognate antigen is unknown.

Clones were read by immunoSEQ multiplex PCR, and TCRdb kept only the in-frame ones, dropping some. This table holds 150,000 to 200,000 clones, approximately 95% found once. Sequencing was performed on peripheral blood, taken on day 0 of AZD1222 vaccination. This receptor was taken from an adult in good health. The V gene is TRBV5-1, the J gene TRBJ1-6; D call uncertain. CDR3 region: CASSLGVGNNSPLHF. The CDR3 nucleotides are TGCGCCAGCAGCTTGGGGGTGGGGAATAATTCACCCCTCCACTTT.